A single sample is the source of the 27 T cell receptor beta chains below, sequenced in a study of CD8+ T cells in alopecia areata. Sequencing relied on a cDNA template that was reverse transcribed from extracted RNA. Measured with immunoSEQ multiplex PCR; TCRdb has only the in-frame clones, and not every one. This table has under 70,000 clones, roughly 96% appearing once. Sequenced here: CD8+ T cells sorted from blood, sampled at week 0. The receptors shown here come from a human donor with alopecia areata.

V gene TRBV7-9 combines with J gene TRBJ2-1, with 13 bases matching TRBD2. V lost 5 bases and J lost 0; bases outside the gene matches: 10. The CDR3 contains 19 residues. From germline, CDR1 is SEHNR and CDR2 FQNEAQ (reference sequence). Written as DNA, the CDR3 is TGTGCCAGCAGCCCAAAGACTAGCGGGGGGCCTGACTCCTACAATGAGCAGTTCTTC. Its translation: CASSPKTSGGPDSYNEQFF.

The chain has TRBV27 and TRBJ1-1; 8 bases align to TRBD1. The CDR3 runs to 11 residues. In germline, CDR1 is MNHEY, CDR2 SMNVEV (reference sequence). V trimming: 7 bases; J trimming: 10 bases; junction bases outside the gene matches: 5. CDR3 sequence reads: CASTRQGLAFF. The CDR3 bases are TGTGCCAGCACCAGACAGGGGTTAGCTTTCTTT.

The V and J genes are TRBV4-3 and TRBJ2-1; 7 nucleotides align to TRBD1. Germline CDR1 and CDR2: LGHNA and YSLEER. Germline trimming cut 0 bases from V and 4 bases from J; bases unmatched to any gene: 9. CDR3 size: 17 residues. This CDR3 reads CASSQDSSDRLYNEQFF. CDR3 in DNA: TGCGCCAGCAGCCAAGACTCTTCGGACAGGCTGTACAATGAGCAGTTCTTC.

V and J are TRBV4-3 and TRBJ2-2, with 10 positions matching TRBD2. V trimming: 4 bases; J trimming: 0 bases; junction bases outside the gene matches: 8. The CDR3 spans 18 residues. Looked up from germline, CDR1 is LGHNA and CDR2 is YSLEER. The CDR3 loop is CASSLLHGLAANTGELFF. CDR3 DNA: TGCGCCAGCAGCCTCCTTCACGGACTAGCGGCGAACACCGGGGAGCTGTTTTTT.

The rearrangement uses TRBV7-2 and TRBJ2-1; 7 bases line up with TRBD1. Trimming removed 3 bases from V and 7 bases from J; junction bases left unmatched: 6. This CDR3 comprises 14 residues. CDR1 is SGHTA and CDR2 is FQGNSA in the germline V gene. CDR3 nucleotides: TGTGCCAGCAGCTTCAAGGGGGCGGTAAATGAGCAGTTCTTC. Protein product: CASSFKGAVNEQFF.

The V gene is TRBV5-6, the J gene TRBJ2-1, with D tentatively TRBD2 (6 bases). V was trimmed by 0 bases and J by 0 bases, leaving 16 bases between them. Germline V gene lookup returns CDR1 SGHDT and CDR2 YYEEEE. This CDR3 region has 18 residues. Here the CDR3 DNA reads TGTGCCAGCAGCTTGGCGGGGACTTTCAGAAGCTCCTACAATGAGCAGTTCTTC. It translates to CASSLAGTFRSSYNEQFF.

The chain combines TRBV18 with TRBJ2-7, with 7 bases lining up with TRBD2. The trim removed 6 bases at V and 0 bases at J, leaving 5 bases unmatched. The CDR3 covers 14 residues. Germline V CDR1 and CDR2: KGHSH, LQKENI. The CDR3 sequence: CASSDPGGSYEQYF. CDR3 nucleotides: TGTGCCAGCTCCGACCCGGGGGGCTCCTACGAGCAGTACTTC.

This clone occurred once. The rearrangement links TRBV4-2 to TRBJ2-7, with 9 nucleotides matching TRBD2. CDR1 and CDR2 from the germline V gene are LGHNA and YNFKEQ. This CDR3 spans 17 amino acids. The V segment lost 0 bases and the J segment 4 bases; nucleotides outside the gene matches: 10. The chain's CDR3 is CASSQEGSGGPVYEQYF. CDR3 DNA: TGTGCCAGCAGCCAAGAAGGTAGCGGGGGCCCGGTTTACGAGCAGTACTTC.

The rearrangement links TRBV19 to TRBJ2-2; the D is unclear. The CDR3 is 12 amino acids. CDR1 LNHDA and CDR2 SQIVND come from the germline V gene (reference sequence). V lost 6 bases and J 5 bases, leaving 7 bases between the germline ends. DNA for the CDR3: TGTGCCAGTAGGGCGTTAACCGGGGAGCTGTTTTTT. Translated, it gives CASRALTGELFF.

The chain is built from TRBV6-1 and TRBJ1-1; no clear D gene. Germline lookup yields CDR1 MNHNS and CDR2 SASEGT. V gave up 6 bases and J gave up 4 bases, with 6 bases separating them. This CDR3 has 11 amino acids. As DNA, the CDR3 is TGTGCCAGCAGCCACATCACTGAAGCTTTCTTT. Encoded protein: CASSHITEAFF.

Only one count was recorded for this clone. J is TRBJ2-3 and V is TRBV7-8, with 11 bases aligning to TRBD2. J was trimmed by 1 base and V by 0 bases; bases with no gene match: 6. Germline CDR1 SGHVS, CDR2 FQNEAQ. There are 18 residues in the CDR3. CDR3 sequence reads: CASSLASPLAGGTDTQYF. In DNA form, the CDR3 reads TGTGCCAGCAGCTTAGCCTCACCACTAGCGGGGGGCACAGATACGCAGTATTTT.

The rearrangement uses TRBV7-9 and TRBJ1-4; D remains ambiguous. With 0 bases removed from V and 8 bases from J, the gap between germline ends came to 13 bases. The CDR3 runs 15 residues. Germline lookup yields CDR1 SEHNR and CDR2 FQNEAQ (reference sequence). The CDR3 DNA reads TGTGCCAGCAGCTTAGCTGCGAATTTGGAGGAAAAACTGTTTTTT. Protein: CASSLAANLEEKLFF. The full variable domain, rest sourced from reference TRBV7-9 and TRBJ1-4, is DTGVSQNPRHKITKRGQNVTFRCDPISEHNRLYWYRQTLGQGPEFLTYFQNEAQLEKSRLLSDRFSAERPKGSFSTLEIQRTEQGDSAMYLCASSLAANLEEKLFFGSGTQLSVL.

CDR3 DNA: TGTGCCAGCAGCTTAGAGTCAGGGAACTATGGCTACACCTTC. It translates to CASSLESGNYGYTF. This chain connects TRBV7-8 to TRBJ1-2; tentatively, D is TRBD1 (5 bases). The length of the CDR3 is 14 residues. V shed 1 base and J shed 2 bases, with 8 bases lying between them. Germline values: CDR1 SGHVS, CDR2 FQNEAQ.

This chain joins TRBV4-1 and TRBJ2-1, with TRBD2 as a possible D gene (5 bases). Germline assignment: CDR1 MGHRA and CDR2 YSYEKL. The CDR3 runs to 17 residues. With 4 bases removed from V and 10 bases from J, the gap between germline ends came to 26 bases. The CDR3 DNA reads as TGCGCCAGCAGCCCAGGCAGCGGAGGAGGACTGGGTGGAGAGCAGTTCTTC. Translated, it gives CASSPGSGGGLGGEQFF.

The V call is TRBV5-1, the J call TRBJ2-7; 9 positions match TRBD2. Germline loops: CDR1 SGHRS, CDR2 YFSETQ. The length of the CDR3 is 14 residues. Trimming removed 0 bases from V and 5 bases from J; junction bases left unmatched: 3. CDR3 sequence: CASSLEGLAHEQYF. The DNA of the CDR3 is TGCGCCAGCAGCTTGGAGGGACTAGCCCACGAGCAGTACTTC.

This clone is a singleton in its sample. The chain employs TRBV5-1 and TRBJ2-1; D unresolved. Looked up from germline, CDR1 is SGHRS and CDR2 is YFSETQ. Trimming cost V 0 bases and J 6 bases, with 13 bases left between them. The CDR3 is made up of 15 amino acids. Here the CDR3 reads CASSLEGIWANEQFF. Here the CDR3 DNA reads TGCGCCAGCAGCTTGGAGGGTATCTGGGCCAATGAGCAGTTCTTC.

V is TRBV15 and J is TRBJ2-5; D is possibly TRBD2 (6 bases). Per the germline V gene, CDR1 is LNHNV and CDR2 is YYDKDF (reference sequence). The V gene lost 5 bases and the J gene lost 7 bases, with 20 bases spanning the gap. The CDR3 is 15 residues long. CDR3 DNA sequence: TGTGCCACCAGCGCAGAACTAGCTTCCGAAGGGACCCAGTACTTC. It is translated as CATSAELASEGTQYF.

This rearrangement joins TRBV6-5 to TRBJ2-3; D is unresolved. The CDR3 is 12 amino acids. In germline, CDR1 is MNHEY, CDR2 SVGAGI. Trimming removed 8 bases at V and 2 bases at J, with 8 bases between. CDR3 nucleotide sequence: TGTGCCAGCTCGCAGAACACAGATACGCAGTATTTT. Translating gives CASSQNTDTQYF.

The rearrangement uses TRBV4-3 and TRBJ2-3; TRBD2 agrees at 8 bases. The CDR3 extends over 15 amino acids. Unmatched junction bases numbered 6, after V lost 0 bases and J lost 7 bases. Germline loops: CDR1 LGHNA, CDR2 YSLEER. The CDR3 sequence is CASSQDPGGGNTQYF. The CDR3 nucleotides read TGCGCCAGCAGCCAAGATCCCGGGGGGGGGAATACGCAGTATTTT.

The chain has TRBV7-8 and TRBJ2-2, with D maybe TRBD2 (6 bases). The V gene's germline CDR1 is SGHVS and CDR2 FQNEAQ. V was cut by 5 bases and J by 1 base, with 20 bases left in between. The CDR3 sequence is 18 residues long. The CDR3, as DNA: TGTGCCAGCAGCGAGCAACCCTGGGGCGGGGAGAACACCGGGGAGCTGTTTTTT. Protein: CASSEQPWGGENTGELFF.

The J gene is TRBJ1-1, the V gene TRBV29-1; 8 nucleotides match TRBD1. There are 14 residues in the CDR3. J gave up 5 bases and V 3 bases, and 8 bases lay outside the gene matches. The germline V gene encodes CDR1 SQVTM and CDR2 ANQGSEA. The CDR3 coding sequence is TGCAGCGTTGATGTACAGGGGGTGAGGACTGAAGCTTTCTTT. This sequence encodes CSVDVQGVRTEAFF.

This rearrangement joins TRBV5-6 to TRBJ2-1; no clear D gene. The V end lost 1 base, the J end lost 1 base, and 6 bases lay between the germline ends. CDR3 size: 14 residues. The germline gives CDR1 SGHDT, CDR2 YYEEEE. The CDR3 here is CASSLMGSYNEQFF. CDR3 nucleotide sequence: TGTGCCAGCAGCTTGATGGGTTCCTACAATGAGCAGTTCTTC.

The chain uses TRBV7-9 and TRBJ2-3; TRBD2 might be the D (6 bases). CDR3 length: 15 residues. Trimming cost V 3 bases and J 0 bases, with 10 bases left between them. The V gene's germline CDR1 is SEHNR and CDR2 FQNEAQ (reference sequence). The CDR3 spells CASSFAGTSTDTQYF. CDR3 nucleotide sequence: TGTGCCAGCAGCTTCGCCGGGACTAGCACAGATACGCAGTATTTT.

The chain couples TRBV10-3 to TRBJ2-5; D not certain. Germline CDR1 ENHRY, CDR2 SYGVKD. The CDR3 extends over 15 amino acids. Trimming stripped 5 bases from V and 4 bases from J, with 17 bases between. CDR3 nucleotide sequence: TGTGCCATCAGTACGGACCCGCGGCTCGGAGAGACCCAGTACTTC. Translating it yields CAISTDPRLGETQYF.

The J gene is TRBJ2-2, the V gene TRBV25-1; 8 nucleotides match TRBD1. The germline gives CDR1 MGHDK, CDR2 SYGVNS. CDR3 length equals 15 residues. Trimming at V came to 4 bases and at J to 4 bases, leaving 5 bases not matched to a gene. As DNA, the CDR3 is TGTGCCAGCAGTGGCAGGGGGCTAACCACCGGGGAGCTGTTTTTT. It codes for CASSGRGLTTGELFF.

The CDR3, as DNA: TGTGCCTGGCGGACGGGACAGTTTGAGTATTTT. Translation gives CAWRTGQFEYF. This chain joins TRBV30 and TRBJ2-3, with 7 bases fitting TRBD1. Germline CDR1 and CDR2: GTSNPN and SVGIG (reference sequence). CDR3 size: 11 residues. Trimming cost V 5 bases and J 13 bases; bases outside gene matches: 9.

The genes are TRBV27 and TRBJ2-1; 8 nucleotides align to TRBD2. CDR1 is MNHEY and CDR2 is SMNVEV in the germline V gene (reference sequence). The CDR3 totals 17 residues. J was trimmed by 1 base and V by 6 bases; bases with no gene match: 11. The CDR3 loop reads CASSPGGFHLSYNEQFF. The CDR3 DNA reads as TGTGCCAGCAGCCCGGGGGGGTTCCATTTATCCTACAATGAGCAGTTCTTC.